These 17 T cell receptor beta chains originate from one sample sequenced in a study of identical twins. TCRdb reprocessed the 5' RACE reads with MiXCR, giving one entry per CDR3 protein. Here the sample spans some 1,700,000 distinct CDR3 sequences, about 30% being singletons. Sequenced input: cord blood. The receptors here all came from a newborn girl in good health.

For this clonotype: A much bigger clone sits one base away, suggesting this may be a read error. This chain connects TRBV9 to TRBJ2-5, with 8 bases identical to TRBD1. Germline V CDR1 and CDR2: SGDLS, YYNGEE. The CDR3 length is 15 residues. The CDR3 DNA sequence: TGTGCCTGCAGCGTATCGGACAGGGCTTTCGAGACCCAGTACTTC. Translating it yields CACSVSDRAFETQYF.

The chain joins TRBV21-1 to TRBJ1-5; no DNA check was done on the table's D call, TRBD1. TRBV21-1 represents a pseudogene. This CDR3 has 15 residues. The CDR3 loop is CASSKGQDSNQPQHF. CDR3 sequence (DNA): TGTGCCAGCAGCAAAGGACAGGATAGCAATCAGCCCCAGCATTTT.

In this sample, this clonotype turned up many times. The chain carries TRBV28 and TRBJ2-3; D ambiguous. CDR1 MDHEN and CDR2 SYDVKM come from the germline V gene. The CDR3 runs 12 residues. The V end was cut by 6 bases, the J end by 2 bases, with 6 bases between. The CDR3 nucleotides are TGTGCCAGCAGGGGGATCACAGATACGCAGTATTTT. Protein product: CASRGITDTQYF. The full variable domain, with the rest looked up from reference TRBV28 and TRBJ2-3, is DVKVTQSSRYLVKRTGEKVFLECVQDMDHENMFWYRQDPGLGLRLIYFSYDVKMKEKGDIPEGYSVSREKKERFSLILESASTNQTSMYLCASRGITDTQYFGPGTRLTVL.

The V call is TRBV27, the J call TRBJ2-3, with 8 bases matching TRBD2. The V gene's germline CDR1 is MNHEY and CDR2 SMNVEV (reference sequence). The CDR3 is made up of 14 amino acids. The CDR3 loop is CATSRLAGPDTQYF. The CDR3 region has the DNA TGTGCTACCTCTCGTTTAGCGGGGCCAGATACGCAGTATTTT.

There are a few counts of this clonotype. The chain has TRBV7-9 and TRBJ1-1, with D perhaps matching TRBD1 (5 bases). The germline V gene has CDR1 SEHNR and CDR2 FQNEAQ (reference sequence). V dropped 5 bases and J dropped 1 base, with 11 bases sitting between them. The length of the CDR3 is 14 residues. The CDR3 spells CASSPKQANTEAFF. The CDR3 DNA is TGTGCCAGCAGCCCTAAACAGGCGAACACTGAAGCTTTCTTT. Full variable domain (rest looked up from reference TRBV7-9 and TRBJ1-1): DTGVSQNPRHKITKRGQNVTFRCDPISEHNRLYWYRQTLGQGPEFLTYFQNEAQLEKSRLLSDRFSAERPKGSFSTLEIQRTEQGDSAMYLCASSPKQANTEAFFGQGTRLTVV.

This clonotype was recorded at least ten times. The chain carries TRBV10-3 and TRBJ2-3; unclear D gene. CDR1 and CDR2 from the germline V gene are ENHRY and SYGVKD. The CDR3 runs to 10 residues. Trimming removed 0 bases at V and 10 bases at J, with 2 bases between. CDR3 in DNA: TGTGCCATCAGTGAGTCACCGCAGTATTTT. The encoded protein is CAISESPQYF.

This clonotype has a handful of counts. The chain links TRBV7-9 to TRBJ2-3; possibly TRBD2 for D (6 bases). Germline V gives CDR1 SEHNR, CDR2 FQNEAQ (reference sequence). Trimming cost V 3 bases and J 0 bases, with 19 bases left between them. CDR3 length equals 18 residues. The CDR3 protein is CASSLGSGRRPSTDTQYF. The DNA of the CDR3 is TGTGCCAGCAGCTTGGGATCTGGGAGGCGACCCAGCACAGATACGCAGTATTTT.

This clonotype appeared a few times. The chain carries TRBV4-1 and TRBJ2-5; possible D gene TRBD2, 6 bases. Germline CDR1 MGHRA, CDR2 YSYEKL. V lost 5 bases, J lost 2 bases, and 15 bases lay in between. The CDR3 covers 15 residues. The CDR3 is CASSRLGWGQETQYF. The CDR3 nucleotides are TGCGCCAGCAGCAGACTAGGGTGGGGTCAAGAGACCCAGTACTTC.

This clonotype was seen once. CDR3 region: CASSGADILGSPLHF. In nucleotides, the CDR3 is TGCGCCAGCAGTGGTGCGGACATACTTGGTTCACCCCTCCACTTT. The gene calls are TRBV10-2 and TRBJ1-6; maybe TRBD1 (5 bases). The ends were cut back, 4 bases at V and 9 bases at J, with 16 bases in the middle. Germline lookup yields CDR1 WSHSY and CDR2 SAAADI. The CDR3 has 15 residues.

This clonotype was detected a few times. The V and J genes are TRBV29-1 and TRBJ1-1, with 7 positions matching TRBD1. Germline CDR1 is SQVTM and CDR2 is ANQGSEA. V lost 7 bases to trimming and J lost 1 base; unmatched junction nucleotides: 6. The CDR3 length is 13 residues. CDR3 sequence: CSATGRRNTEAFF. The CDR3, as DNA: TGCAGCGCGACAGGGCGGAGGAACACTGAAGCTTTCTTT.

The genes are TRBV19 and TRBJ1-5; 7 nucleotides match TRBD1. The germline V gene encodes CDR1 LNHDA and CDR2 SQIVND (reference sequence). J gave up 4 bases and V 1 base, and 4 bases lay outside the gene matches. The CDR3 has 15 residues. CDR3 protein: CASSIVDRENQPQHF. CDR3 sequence (DNA): TGTGCCAGTAGTATAGTAGACAGGGAAAATCAGCCCCAGCATTTT.

This clonotype has a handful of counts. The J gene is TRBJ2-3, the V gene TRBV6-1, with a weak D call TRBD2 (6 bases). There are 19 residues in the CDR3. The V gene's germline CDR1 is MNHNS and CDR2 SASEGT. Trimming left V 0 bases short and J 1 base short, with 20 bases between. CDR3 in amino acids: CASSEAEEGGPLRTDTQYF. CDR3 DNA sequence: TGTGCCAGCAGTGAAGCGGAGGAGGGAGGCCCTCTACGCACAGATACGCAGTATTTT.

The DNA of the CDR3 is TGCGCCAGCAGCTTAGATCGGACAGGGACCACTAATTCACCCCTCCACTTT. It is translated as CASSLDRTGTTNSPLHF. The rearrangement links TRBV5-1 to TRBJ1-6; TRBD1 aligns across 8 bases. V lost 2 bases, J lost 6 bases, and 10 bases stayed unmatched. Germline CDR1 and CDR2: SGHRS and YFSETQ. This CDR3 comprises 17 residues.

This sequence joins TRBV28 and TRBJ1-2; no reliable D call. From germline, CDR1 is MDHEN and CDR2 SYDVKM. Between the trimmed V and J ends, which lost 7 bases and 0 bases, there was a span of 9 bases. This CDR3 contains 13 residues. Here the CDR3 reads CASISATNYGYTF. The CDR3 DNA reads as TGTGCCAGCATTTCCGCTACTAACTATGGCTACACCTTC.

The chain carries TRBV10-3 and TRBJ2-1; perhaps TRBD1 as D (6 bases). Between the trimmed V and J ends, which lost 2 bases and 2 bases, there was a span of 10 bases. Germline CDR1 ENHRY, CDR2 SYGVKD. This CDR3 has 15 residues. Here the CDR3 DNA reads TGTGCCATCAGTGAGCGGCAGGGGCCCTACAATGAGCAGTTCTTC. This translates into CAISERQGPYNEQFF.

Turning to this clonotype: The junction and the germline gene differ at one end; a read error may be behind it. J is TRBJ2-7 and V is TRBV7-2; D could derive from TRBD1 or TRBD2 (5 bases each). In germline, CDR1 is SGHTA, CDR2 FQGNSA. The CDR3 contains 15 residues. The CDR3 sequence is CASSLVEGRVYEHYF. CDR3 DNA: TGTGCCAGCAGCTTAGTCGAGGGACGCGTCTACGAGCATTACTTC.

This clonotype was observed a few times. The gene calls are TRBV6-1 and TRBJ1-6, with D perhaps TRBD1 (5 bases). V lost 0 bases and J lost 6, with 9 bases in between. The germline V gene encodes CDR1 MNHNS and CDR2 SASEGT. This CDR3 has 15 residues. Written as DNA, the CDR3 is TGTGCCAGCAGTGAAGCCCAGAGGGGTAATTCACCCCTCCACTTT. Translated: CASSEAQRGNSPLHF.